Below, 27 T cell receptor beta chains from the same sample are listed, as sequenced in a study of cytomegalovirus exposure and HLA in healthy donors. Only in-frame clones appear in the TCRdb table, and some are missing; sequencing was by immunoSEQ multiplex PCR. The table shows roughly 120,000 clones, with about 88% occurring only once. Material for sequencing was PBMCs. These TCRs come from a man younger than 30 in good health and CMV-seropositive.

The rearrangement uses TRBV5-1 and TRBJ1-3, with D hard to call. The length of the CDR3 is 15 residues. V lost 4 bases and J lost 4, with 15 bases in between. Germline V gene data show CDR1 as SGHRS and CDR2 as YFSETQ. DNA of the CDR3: TGCGCCAGCAGCCTTGCAGGAGGTACGGGAAACACCATATATTTT. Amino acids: CASSLAGGTGNTIYF.

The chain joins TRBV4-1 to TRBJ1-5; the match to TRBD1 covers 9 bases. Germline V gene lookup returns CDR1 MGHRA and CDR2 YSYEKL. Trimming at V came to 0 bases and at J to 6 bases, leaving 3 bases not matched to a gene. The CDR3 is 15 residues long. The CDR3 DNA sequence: TGCGCCAGCAGCCAAGAGGGGACAGGGTTTCAGCCCCAGCATTTT. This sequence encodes CASSQEGTGFQPQHF.

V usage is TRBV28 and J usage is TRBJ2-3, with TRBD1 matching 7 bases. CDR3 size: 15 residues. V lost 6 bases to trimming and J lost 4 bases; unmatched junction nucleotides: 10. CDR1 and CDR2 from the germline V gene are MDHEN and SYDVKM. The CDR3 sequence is CASRAQGVRADTQYF. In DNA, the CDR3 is TGTGCCAGCAGGGCTCAGGGGGTTAGGGCAGATACGCAGTATTTT. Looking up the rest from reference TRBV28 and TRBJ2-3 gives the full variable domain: DVKVTQSSRYLVKRTGEKVFLECVQDMDHENMFWYRQDPGLGLRLIYFSYDVKMKEKGDIPEGYSVSREKKERFSLILESASTNQTSMYLCASRAQGVRADTQYFGPGTRLTVL.

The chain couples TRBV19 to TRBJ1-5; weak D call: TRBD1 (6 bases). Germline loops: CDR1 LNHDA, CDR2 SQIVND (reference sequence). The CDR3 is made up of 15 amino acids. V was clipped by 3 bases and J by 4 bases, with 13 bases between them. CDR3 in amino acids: CASSMGLGGNQPQHF. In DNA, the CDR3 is TGTGCCAGTAGTATGGGTTTAGGGGGAAATCAGCCCCAGCATTTT.

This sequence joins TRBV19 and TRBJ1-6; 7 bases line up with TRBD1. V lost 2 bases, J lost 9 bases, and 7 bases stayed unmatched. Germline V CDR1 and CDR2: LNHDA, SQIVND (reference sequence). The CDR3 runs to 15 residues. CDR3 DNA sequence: TGTGCCAGTAGTATAAAGACAGGGATAATTTCACCCCTCCACTTT. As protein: CASSIKTGIISPLHF.

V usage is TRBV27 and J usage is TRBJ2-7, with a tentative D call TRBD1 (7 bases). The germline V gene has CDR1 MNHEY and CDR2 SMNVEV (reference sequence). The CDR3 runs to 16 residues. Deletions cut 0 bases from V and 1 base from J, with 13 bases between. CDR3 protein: CASSLSGGGPSYEQYF. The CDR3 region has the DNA TGTGCCAGCAGTTTATCTGGAGGGGGCCCATCCTACGAGCAGTACTTC.

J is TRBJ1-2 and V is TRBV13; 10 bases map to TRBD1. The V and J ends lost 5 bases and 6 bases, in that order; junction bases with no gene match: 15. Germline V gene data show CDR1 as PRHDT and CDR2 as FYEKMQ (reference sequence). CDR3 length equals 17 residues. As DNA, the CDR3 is TGTGCCAGCAGCCGAGGACTCGGGACAGGGGAACGAGATGGCTACACCTTC. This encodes CASSRGLGTGERDGYTF.

This chain's CDR3 is CAWSPRLAGIYNEQFF. In nucleotides, the CDR3 is TGTGCCTGGAGTCCCCGACTAGCGGGGATCTACAATGAGCAGTTCTTC. The gene calls are TRBV30 and TRBJ2-1, with TRBD2 identical over 11 bases. The CDR3 spans 16 residues. Trimming cost V 2 bases and J 3 bases; bases outside gene matches: 6. Germline-derived CDR1 and CDR2 are GTSNPN and SVGIG (reference sequence). The whole variable domain, filled in from reference TRBV30 and TRBJ2-1, reads SQTIHQWPATLVQPVGSPLSLECTVEGTSNPNLYWYRQAAGRGLQLLFYSVGIGQISSEVPQNLSASRPQDRQFILSSKKLLLSDSGFYLCAWSPRLAGIYNEQFFGPGTRLTVL.

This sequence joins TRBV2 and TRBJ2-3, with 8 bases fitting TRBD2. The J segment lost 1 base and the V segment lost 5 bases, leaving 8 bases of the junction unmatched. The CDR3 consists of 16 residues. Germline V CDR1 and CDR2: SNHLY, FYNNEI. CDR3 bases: TGTGCCAGCAGTCCGATTCCGGGACTAGGCACAGATACGCAGTATTTT. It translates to CASSPIPGLGTDTQYF. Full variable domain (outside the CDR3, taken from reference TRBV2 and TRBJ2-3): EPEVTQTPSHQVTQMGQEVILRCVPISNHLYFYWYRQILGQKVEFLVSFYNNEISEKSEIFDDQFSVERPDGSNFTLKIRSTKLEDSAMYFCASSPIPGLGTDTQYFGPGTRLTVL.

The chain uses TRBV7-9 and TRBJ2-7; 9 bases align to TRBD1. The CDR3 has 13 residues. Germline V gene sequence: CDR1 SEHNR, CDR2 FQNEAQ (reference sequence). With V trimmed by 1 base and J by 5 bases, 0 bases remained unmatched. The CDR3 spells CASSLGTGDEQYF. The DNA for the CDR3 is TGTGCCAGCAGCTTAGGGACAGGGGACGAGCAGTACTTC.

The CDR3 DNA follows: TGCAGCGTTGGTTTACTATACCGGGGGAACACAGATACGCAGTATTTT. It yields the protein CSVGLLYRGNTDTQYF. The chain couples TRBV29-1 to TRBJ2-3, with D perhaps matching TRBD2 (6 bases). Trimming left V 4 bases short and J 2 bases short, with 19 bases between. The germline V gene has CDR1 SQVTM and CDR2 ANQGSEA. CDR3 length equals 16 residues.

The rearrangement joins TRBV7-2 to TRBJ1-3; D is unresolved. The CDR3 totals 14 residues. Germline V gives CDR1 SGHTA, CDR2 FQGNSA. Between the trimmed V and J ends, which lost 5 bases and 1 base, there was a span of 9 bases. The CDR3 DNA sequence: TGTGCCAGCAGCCCCGGAGGATCTGGAAACACCATATATTTT. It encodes CASSPGGSGNTIYF.

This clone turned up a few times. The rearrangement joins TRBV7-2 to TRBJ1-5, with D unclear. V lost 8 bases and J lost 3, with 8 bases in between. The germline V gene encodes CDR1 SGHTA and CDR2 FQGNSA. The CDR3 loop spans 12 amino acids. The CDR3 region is CASSDTNQPQHF. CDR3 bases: TGTGCCAGCTCTGACACCAATCAGCCCCAGCATTTT.

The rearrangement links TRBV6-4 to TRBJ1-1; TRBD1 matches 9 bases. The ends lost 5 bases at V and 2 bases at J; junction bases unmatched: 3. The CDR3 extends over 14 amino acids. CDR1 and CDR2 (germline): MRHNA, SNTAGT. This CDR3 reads CASSKGQGNTEAFF. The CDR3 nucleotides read TGTGCCAGCAGTAAGGGACAGGGTAACACTGAAGCTTTCTTT.

CDR3 bases: TGTGCCAGCAGCGCGGACAGCCTCTCGGGCTACACCTTC. This sequence encodes CASSADSLSGYTF. V and J are TRBV5-4 and TRBJ1-2; maybe TRBD1 (6 bases). V was clipped by 4 bases and J by 8 bases, with 15 bases between them. The germline V gene has CDR1 SGHNT and CDR2 YYREEE (reference sequence). There are 13 residues in the CDR3. Looking up the rest from reference TRBV5-4 and TRBJ1-2 gives the full variable domain: ETGVTQSPTHLIKTRGQQVTLRCSSQSGHNTVSWYQQALGQGPQFIFQYYREEENGRGNFPPRFSGLQFPNYSSELNVNALELDDSALYLCASSADSLSGYTFGSGTRLTVV.

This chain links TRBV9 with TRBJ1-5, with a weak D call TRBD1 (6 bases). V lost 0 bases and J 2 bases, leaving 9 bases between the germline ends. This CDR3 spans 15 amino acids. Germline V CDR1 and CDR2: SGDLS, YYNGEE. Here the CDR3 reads CASSVVQGGNQPQHF. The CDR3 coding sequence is TGTGCCAGCAGCGTAGTACAGGGAGGCAATCAGCCCCAGCATTTT.

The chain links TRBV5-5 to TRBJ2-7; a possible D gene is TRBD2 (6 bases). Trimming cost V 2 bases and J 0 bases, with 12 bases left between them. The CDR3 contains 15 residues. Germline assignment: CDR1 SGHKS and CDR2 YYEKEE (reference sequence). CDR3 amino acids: CASSFGGPYSYEQYF. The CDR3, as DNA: TGTGCCAGCAGCTTCGGGGGACCCTACTCCTACGAGCAGTACTTC. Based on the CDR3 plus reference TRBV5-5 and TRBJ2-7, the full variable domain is DAGVTQSPTHLIKTRGQQVTLRCSPISGHKSVSWYQQVLGQGPQFIFQYYEKEERGRGNFPDRFSARQFPNYSSELNVNALLLGDSALYLCASSFGGPYSYEQYFGPGTRLTVT.

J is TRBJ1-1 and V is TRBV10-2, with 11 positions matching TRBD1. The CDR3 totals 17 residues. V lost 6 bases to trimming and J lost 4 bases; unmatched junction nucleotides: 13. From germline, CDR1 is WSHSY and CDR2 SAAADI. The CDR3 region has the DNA TGCGCCAGCAGACCGGACAGGGGGCTCTATCGTGGCACTGAAGCTTTCTTT. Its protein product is CASRPDRGLYRGTEAFF.

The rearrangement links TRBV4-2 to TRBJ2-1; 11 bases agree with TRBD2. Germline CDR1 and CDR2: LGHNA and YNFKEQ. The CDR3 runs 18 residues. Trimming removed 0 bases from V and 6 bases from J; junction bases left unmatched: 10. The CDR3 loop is CASSQELRLAGGGNEQFF. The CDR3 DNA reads TGTGCCAGCAGCCAAGAACTTCGGCTAGCGGGGGGTGGCAATGAGCAGTTCTTC.

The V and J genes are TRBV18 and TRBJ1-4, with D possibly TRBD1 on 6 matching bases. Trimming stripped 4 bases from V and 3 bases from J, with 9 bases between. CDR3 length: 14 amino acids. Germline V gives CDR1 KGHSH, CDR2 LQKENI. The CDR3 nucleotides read TGTGCCAGCTCACTACAGGGCGCTAATGAAAAACTGTTTTTT. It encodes CASSLQGANEKLFF. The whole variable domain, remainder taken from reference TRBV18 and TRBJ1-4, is NAGVMQNPRHLVRRRGQEARLRCSPMKGHSHVYWYRQLPEEGLKFMVYLQKENIIDESGMPKERFSAEFPKEGPSILRIQQVVRGDSAAYFCASSLQGANEKLFFGSGTQLSVL.

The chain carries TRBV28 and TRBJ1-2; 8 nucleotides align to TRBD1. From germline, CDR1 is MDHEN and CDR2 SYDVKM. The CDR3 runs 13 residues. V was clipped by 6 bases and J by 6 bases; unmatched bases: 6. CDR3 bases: TGTGCCAGCAGGCCCAGGGGGCTCGATGGCTACACCTTC. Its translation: CASRPRGLDGYTF.

The CDR3 sequence is CASSLETVWNSPLHF. DNA of the CDR3: TGTGCCAGCAGCTTAGAAACGGTTTGGAATTCACCCCTCCACTTT. The J gene is TRBJ1-6, the V gene TRBV7-6; D uncertain. V was cut by 1 base and J by 7 bases, with 11 bases left in between. This CDR3 is 15 amino acids long. Per the germline V gene, CDR1 is SGHVS and CDR2 is FNYEAQ.

The DNA for the CDR3 is TGTGCCAGCAGTTCTGGACAGGGGAGCTATGGCTACACCTTC. Its protein product is CASSSGQGSYGYTF. This chain uses TRBV28 with TRBJ1-2, with 9 bases that match TRBD1. Germline V gene lookup returns CDR1 MDHEN and CDR2 SYDVKM. The CDR3 runs to 14 residues. With V trimmed by 4 bases and J by 4 bases, 4 bases remained unmatched.

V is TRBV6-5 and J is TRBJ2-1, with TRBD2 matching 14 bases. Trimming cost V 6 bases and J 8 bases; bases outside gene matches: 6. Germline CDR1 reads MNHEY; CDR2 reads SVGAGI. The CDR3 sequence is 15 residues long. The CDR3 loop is CASSRLAGGPDEQFF. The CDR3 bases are TGTGCCAGCAGCCGACTAGCGGGGGGGCCGGATGAGCAGTTCTTC.

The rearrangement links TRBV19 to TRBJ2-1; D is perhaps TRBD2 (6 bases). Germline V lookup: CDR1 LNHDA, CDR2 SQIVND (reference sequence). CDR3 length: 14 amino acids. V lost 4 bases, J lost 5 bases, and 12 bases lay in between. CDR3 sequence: CASSTTGDHNEQFF. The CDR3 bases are TGTGCCAGTAGTACCACGGGGGACCACAATGAGCAGTTCTTC.

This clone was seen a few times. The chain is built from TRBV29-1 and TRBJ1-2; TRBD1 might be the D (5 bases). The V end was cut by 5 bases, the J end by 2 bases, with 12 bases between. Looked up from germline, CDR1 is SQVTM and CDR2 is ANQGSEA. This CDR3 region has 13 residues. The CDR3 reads CSVTGGDNYGYTF. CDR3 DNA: TGCAGCGTTACGGGGGGAGACAACTATGGCTACACCTTC.

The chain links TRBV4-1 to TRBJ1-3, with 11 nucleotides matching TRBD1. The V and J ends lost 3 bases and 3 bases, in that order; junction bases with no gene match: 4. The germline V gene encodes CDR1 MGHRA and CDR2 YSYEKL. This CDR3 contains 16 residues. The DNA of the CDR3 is TGCGCCAGCAGCCAGGGGACAGGGGGTTTTGGAAACACCATATATTTT. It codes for CASSQGTGGFGNTIYF.